Sequencing of this T cell receptor beta chain was carried out in a study of response to subunit inactivated influenza vaccine. Study results and limitations: Each seasonal influenza vaccination recruits few new T cells, the authors suggested.

This CDR3 contains 16 residues. The J segment lost 5 bases and the V segment lost 2 bases, leaving 12 bases of the junction unmatched. Germline assignment: CDR1 SGDLS and CDR2 YYNGEE. In this sample, this clonotype turned up a few times. The target antigen is unknown. TCRdb re-called the RT-PCR reads through MiXCR, storing one row per CDR3 protein. This table has roughly 700,000 distinct CDR3 sequences, about 15% appearing once. V usage is TRBV9 and J usage is TRBJ1-1, with TRBD1 matching 7 bases. The starting material was PBMCs from blood, obtained less than 15 days before vaccination. The source is a man between 50 and 59 years old who received an inactivated influenza vaccine. The CDR3: CASSVPVDRVGTEAFF. CDR3 coding DNA: TGTGCCAGCAGCGTCCCTGTAGACAGGGTGGGAACTGAAGCTTTCTTT.